Only one count was recorded for the clone carrying this TCR beta chain. Its antigen remains unknown. The entry originates in a study of cytomegalovirus exposure and HLA in healthy donors. Study-level background: The same platform was used for the 120 validation repertoires and the approximately 670 first-cohort repertoires, a later analysis reported. Whole-study findings and limits: Rarity characterized most TCR sequences, yet some public TCRs appeared in many donors. First-cohort TCR clusters were later found to tend to co-occur in the approximately 120 validation repertoires. The listing of 150 to 200 TCR beta chains classed them as cytomegalovirus-associated.

Looked up from germline, CDR1 is SGHNT and CDR2 is YENEEA. CDR3 size: 13 residues. J gave up 7 bases and V 4 bases, and 6 bases lay outside the gene matches. Only in-frame clones appear in the TCRdb table, and some are missing; sequencing was by immunoSEQ multiplex PCR. In the table there are about 160,000 clones, approximately 86% of which are singletons. This receptor was identified in a woman younger than 35 in good health and CMV-seronegative. This chain uses TRBV11-3 with TRBJ1-1, with 7 bases lining up with TRBD1. What was sequenced was PBMCs. CDR3 region: CASSSRQGGEAFF. The CDR3 nucleotides read TGTGCCAGCAGCTCCCGACAGGGAGGTGAAGCTTTCTTT.